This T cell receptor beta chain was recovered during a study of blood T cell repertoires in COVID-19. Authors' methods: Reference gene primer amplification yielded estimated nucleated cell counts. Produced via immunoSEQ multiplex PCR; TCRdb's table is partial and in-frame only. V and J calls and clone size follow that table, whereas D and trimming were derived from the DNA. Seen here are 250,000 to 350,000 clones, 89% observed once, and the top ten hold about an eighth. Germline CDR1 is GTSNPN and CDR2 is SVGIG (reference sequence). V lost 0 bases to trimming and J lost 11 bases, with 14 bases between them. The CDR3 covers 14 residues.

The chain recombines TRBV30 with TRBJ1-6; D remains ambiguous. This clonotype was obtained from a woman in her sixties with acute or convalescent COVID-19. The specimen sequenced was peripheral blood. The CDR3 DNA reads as TGTGCCTGGAGTGTACAAGGGAGAATCACACCCCTCCACTTT. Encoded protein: CAWSVQGRITPLHF. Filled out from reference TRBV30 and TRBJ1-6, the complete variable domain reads SQTIHQWPATLVQPVGSPLSLECTVEGTSNPNLYWYRQAAGRGLQLLFYSVGIGQISSEVPQNLSASRPQDRQFILSSKKLLLSDSGFYLCAWSVQGRITPLHFGNGTRLTVT.